What follows describes a single T cell receptor (beta chain). This sample was included in a study of control samples from healthy donors and cancer patients. V lost 5 bases to trimming and J lost 4 bases, with 6 bases between them. CDR1 and CDR2 (germline): SGHNT, YENEEA. This CDR3 region has 12 residues. Only in-frame clones appear in the TCRdb table, and some are missing; sequencing was by immunoSEQ multiplex PCR. Of some 100,000 clones detected, approximately 81% appear once; the ten largest clones hold about 10%. The chain joins TRBV11-3 to TRBJ1-3, with D hard to call. Source material: blood. This receptor was obtained from a woman under 40 in good health. The CDR3 sequence: CASSAGGNTIYF. The CDR3 DNA sequence: TGTGCCAGCAGCGCGGGGGGAAACACCATATATTTT. Full variable domain (outside the CDR3, taken from reference TRBV11-3 and TRBJ1-3): EAGVVQSPRYKIIEKKQPVAFWCNPISGHNTLYWYLQNLGQGPELLIRYENEEAVDDSQLPKDRFSAERLKGVDSTLKIQPAELGDSAVYLCASSAGGNTIYFGEGSWLTVV.